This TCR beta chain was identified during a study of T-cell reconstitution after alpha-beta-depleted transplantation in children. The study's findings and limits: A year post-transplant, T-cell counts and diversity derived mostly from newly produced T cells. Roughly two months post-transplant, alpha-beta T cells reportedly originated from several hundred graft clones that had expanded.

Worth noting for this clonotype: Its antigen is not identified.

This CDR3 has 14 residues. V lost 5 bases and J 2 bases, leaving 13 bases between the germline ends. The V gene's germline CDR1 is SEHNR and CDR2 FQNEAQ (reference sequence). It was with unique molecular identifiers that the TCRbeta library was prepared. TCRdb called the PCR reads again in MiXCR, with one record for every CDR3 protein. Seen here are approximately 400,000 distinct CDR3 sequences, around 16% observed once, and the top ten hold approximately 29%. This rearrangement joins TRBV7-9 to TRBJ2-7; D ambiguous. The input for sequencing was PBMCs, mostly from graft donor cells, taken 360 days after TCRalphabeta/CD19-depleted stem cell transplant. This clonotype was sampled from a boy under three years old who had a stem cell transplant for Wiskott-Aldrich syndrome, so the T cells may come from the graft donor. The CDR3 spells CASSPGRIPYEQYF. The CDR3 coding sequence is TGTGCCAGCAGCCCTGGGCGGATTCCCTACGAGCAGTACTTC.